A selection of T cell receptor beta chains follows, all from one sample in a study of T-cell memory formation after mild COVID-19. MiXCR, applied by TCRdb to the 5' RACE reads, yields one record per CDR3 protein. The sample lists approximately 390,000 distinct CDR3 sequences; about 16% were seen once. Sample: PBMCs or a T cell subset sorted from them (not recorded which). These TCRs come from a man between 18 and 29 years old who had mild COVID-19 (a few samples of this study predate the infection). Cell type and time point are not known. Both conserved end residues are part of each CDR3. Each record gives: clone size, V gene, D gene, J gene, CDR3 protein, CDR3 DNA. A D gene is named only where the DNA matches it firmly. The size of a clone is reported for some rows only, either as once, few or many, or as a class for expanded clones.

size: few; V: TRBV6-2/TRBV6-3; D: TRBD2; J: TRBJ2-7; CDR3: CASSYQTSGSSYEQYF; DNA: TGTGCCAGCAGTTACCAGACTAGCGGGAGCTCCTACGAGCAGTACTTC
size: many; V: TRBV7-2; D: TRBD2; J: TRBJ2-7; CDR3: CASSLVGGSYEQYF; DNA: TGTGCCAGCAGCTTAGTGGGGGGGTCTTACGAGCAGTACTTC
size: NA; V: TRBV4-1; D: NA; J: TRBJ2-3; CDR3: CASSQDLQLTQYF; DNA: TGCGCCAGCAGCCAAGATCTGCAACTTACGCAGTATTTT
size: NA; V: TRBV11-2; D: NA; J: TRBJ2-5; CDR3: CASSERTQETQYF; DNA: TGTGCCAGCAGCGAACGGACCCAAGAGACCCAGTACTTC
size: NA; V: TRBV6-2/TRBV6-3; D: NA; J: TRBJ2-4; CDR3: CASSYGGAWTKNIQYF; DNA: TGTGCCAGCAGTTACGGGGGGGCATGGACCAAAAACATTCAGTACTTC
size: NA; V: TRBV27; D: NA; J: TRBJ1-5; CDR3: CASSLGGKVSQPQHF; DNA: TGTGCCAGCAGTTTAGGCGGAAAGGTATCTCAGCCCCAGCATTTT
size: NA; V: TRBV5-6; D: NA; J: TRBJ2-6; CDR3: CAGRTEVGSGANVLTF; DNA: TGTGCCGGCAGAACAGAGGTCGGTAGTGGGGCCAACGTCCTGACTTTC
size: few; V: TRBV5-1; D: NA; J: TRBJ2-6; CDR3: CASRPPGAGANVLTF; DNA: TGCGCCAGCAGACCCCCCGGGGCTGGGGCCAACGTCCTGACTTTC
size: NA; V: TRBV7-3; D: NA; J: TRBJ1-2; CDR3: CASSLQSGFGYTF; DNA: TGTGCCAGCAGCTTACAGTCCGGGTTTGGCTACACCTTC
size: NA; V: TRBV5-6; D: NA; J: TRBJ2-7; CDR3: CASSLGRHEQYF; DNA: TGTGCCAGCAGCTTGGGCAGGCACGAGCAGTACTTC
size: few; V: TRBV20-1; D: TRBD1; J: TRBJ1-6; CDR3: CSAMTRDRSSYSPLHF; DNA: TGCAGTGCCATGACCCGGGACAGAAGCTCCTATTCACCCCTCCACTTT
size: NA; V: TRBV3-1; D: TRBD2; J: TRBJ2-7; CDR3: CASSQDIAGDTFYEQYF; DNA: TGTGCCAGCAGCCAAGATATAGCGGGGGATACTTTCTACGAGCAGTACTTC
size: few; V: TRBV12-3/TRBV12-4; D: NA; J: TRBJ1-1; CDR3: CASSLTGPTEAFF; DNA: TGTGCCAGCAGTTTGACAGGCCCCACTGAAGCTTTCTTT
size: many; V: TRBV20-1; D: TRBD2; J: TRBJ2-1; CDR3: CSAERGAHGEQFF; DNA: TGCAGTGCGGAGCGGGGGGCTCACGGTGAGCAGTTCTTC
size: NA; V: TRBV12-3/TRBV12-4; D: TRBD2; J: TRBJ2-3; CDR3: CASSVGLAGGGTDTQYF; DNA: TGTGCCAGCAGTGTGGGACTAGCGGGGGGCGGCACCGATACGCAGTATTTT
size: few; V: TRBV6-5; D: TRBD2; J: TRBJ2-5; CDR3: CASSPLVKRGEETQYF; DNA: TGTGCCAGCAGTCCCCTAGTGAAGCGGGGAGAAGAGACCCAGTACTTC
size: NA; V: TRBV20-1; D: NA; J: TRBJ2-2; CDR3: CSARPRVSGTGELFF; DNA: TGCAGTGCAAGACCCCGGGTGTCGGGGACCGGGGAGCTGTTTTTT
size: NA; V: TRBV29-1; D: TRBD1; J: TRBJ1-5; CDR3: CSVSTGGRNQPQHF; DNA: TGCAGCGTTAGCACAGGGGGCCGCAATCAGCCCCAGCATTTT
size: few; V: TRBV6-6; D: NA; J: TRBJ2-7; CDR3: CASSYQAYEQYF; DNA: TGTGCCAGCAGTTACCAAGCTTACGAGCAGTACTTC
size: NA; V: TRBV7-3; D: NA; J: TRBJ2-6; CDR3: CASSSFSGANVLTF; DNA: TGTGCCAGCAGCTCTTTCTCTGGGGCCAACGTCCTGACTTTC
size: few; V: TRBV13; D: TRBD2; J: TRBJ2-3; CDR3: CASSLDGLAGPTDTQYF; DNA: TGTGCCAGCAGCTTAGATGGACTAGCGGGGCCTACAGATACGCAGTATTTT
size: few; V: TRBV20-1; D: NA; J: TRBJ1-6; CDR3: CSARDRQLNSPLHF; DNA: TGCAGTGCTAGAGATCGGCAGTTAAATTCACCCCTCCACTTT
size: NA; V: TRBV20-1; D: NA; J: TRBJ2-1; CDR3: CSARGLDWGNEQFF; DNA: TGCAGTGCTAGAGGCCTGGACTGGGGGAATGAGCAGTTCTTC
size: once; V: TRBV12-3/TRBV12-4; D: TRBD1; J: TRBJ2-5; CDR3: CASSLTRDREETQYF; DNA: TGTGCCAGCAGCCTGACCCGGGACAGAGAAGAGACCCAGTACTTC
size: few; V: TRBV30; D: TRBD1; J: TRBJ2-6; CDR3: CAWTPDRVRSGANVLTF; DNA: TGTGCCTGGACCCCGGACAGGGTTCGATCCGGGGCCAACGTCCTGACTTTC
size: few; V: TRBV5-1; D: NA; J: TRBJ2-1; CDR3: CASSDKGEQFF; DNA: TGCGCCAGCAGCGACAAGGGGGAGCAGTTCTTC
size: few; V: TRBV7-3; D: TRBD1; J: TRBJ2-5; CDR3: CASSRGQGLWETQYF; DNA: TGTGCCAGCAGCAGAGGACAGGGATTATGGGAGACCCAGTACTTC
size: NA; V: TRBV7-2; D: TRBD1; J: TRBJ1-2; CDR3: CASSGGQVYGYTF; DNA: TGTGCCAGTTCAGGGGGACAGGTCTATGGCTACACCTTC
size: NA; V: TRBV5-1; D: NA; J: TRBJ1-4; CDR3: CASSLGLFNEKLFF; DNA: TGCGCCAGCAGCTTGGGCCTATTTAATGAAAAACTGTTTTTT
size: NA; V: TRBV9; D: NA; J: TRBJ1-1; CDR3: CASSVDRVNTEAFF; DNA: TGTGCCAGCAGCGTAGACAGGGTGAACACTGAAGCTTTCTTT
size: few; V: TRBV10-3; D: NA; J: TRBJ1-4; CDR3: CAISPRSLIATNEKLFF; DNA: TGTGCCATCAGTCCACGGAGCCTGATTGCAACTAATGAAAAACTGTTTTTT
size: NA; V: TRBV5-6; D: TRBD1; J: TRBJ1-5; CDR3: CASSFGGGFNQPQHF; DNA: TGTGCCAGCAGCTTTGGAGGGGGCTTTAATCAGCCCCAGCATTTT
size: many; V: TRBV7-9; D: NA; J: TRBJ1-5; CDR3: CASSLEGRQPQHF; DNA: TGTGCCAGCAGCTTAGAGGGAAGGCAGCCCCAGCATTTT
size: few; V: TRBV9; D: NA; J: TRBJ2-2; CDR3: CASTRGGEAGELFF; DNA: TGTGCCAGCACCCGCGGCGGGGAGGCCGGGGAGCTGTTTTTT
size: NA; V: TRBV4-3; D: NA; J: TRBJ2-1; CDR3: CASSQDWVGGYNEQFF; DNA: TGCGCCAGCAGCCAAGATTGGGTAGGGGGCTACAATGAGCAGTTCTTC
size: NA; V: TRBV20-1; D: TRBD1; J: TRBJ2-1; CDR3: CSGTPARTGNYNEQFF; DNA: TGCAGTGGCACCCCTGCCCGGACAGGGAACTACAATGAGCAGTTCTTC
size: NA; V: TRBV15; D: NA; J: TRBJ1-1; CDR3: CATSTQDGIYTEAFF; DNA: TGTGCCACCAGCACCCAGGACGGAATTTACACTGAAGCTTTCTTT
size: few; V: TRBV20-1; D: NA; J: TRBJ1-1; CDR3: CSANTRVKTEAFF; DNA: TGCAGTGCTAATACCAGGGTGAAAACTGAAGCTTTCTTT
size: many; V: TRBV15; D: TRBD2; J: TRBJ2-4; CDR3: CATSRGISGGKNIQYF; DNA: TGTGCCACCAGCAGAGGGATTAGCGGGGGCAAAAACATTCAGTACTTC
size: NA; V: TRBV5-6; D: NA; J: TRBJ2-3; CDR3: CASSWASFADTQYF; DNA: TGTGCCAGCAGCTGGGCTAGTTTCGCAGATACGCAGTATTTT
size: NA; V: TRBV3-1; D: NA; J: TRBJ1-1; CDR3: CLPEGVMGDTEAFF; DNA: TGCTTGCCCGAGGGGGTAATGGGGGACACTGAAGCTTTCTTT
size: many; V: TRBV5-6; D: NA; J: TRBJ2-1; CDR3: CASSWLDEQFF; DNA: TGTGCCAGCAGCTGGCTAGATGAGCAGTTCTTC
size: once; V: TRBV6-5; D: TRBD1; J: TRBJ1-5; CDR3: CASSGRGLRQPQHF; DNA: TGTGCCAGCAGTGGCAGGGGGCTTCGGCAGCCCCAGCATTTT
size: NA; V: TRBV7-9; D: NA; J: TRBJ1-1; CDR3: CASSLGTVTNTEAFF; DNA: TGTGCCAGCAGCTTGGGTACCGTAACGAACACTGAAGCTTTCTTT
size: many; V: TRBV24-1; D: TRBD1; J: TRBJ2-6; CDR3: CATQGAAGANVLTF; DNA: TGTGCCACCCAGGGGGCTGCTGGGGCCAACGTCCTGACTTTC
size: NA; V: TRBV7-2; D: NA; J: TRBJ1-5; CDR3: CASSLAPVSNQPQHF; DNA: TGTGCCAGCAGCTTAGCGCCGGTTAGCAATCAGCCCCAGCATTTT
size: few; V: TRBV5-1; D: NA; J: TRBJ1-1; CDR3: CASSLQFQGTEAFF; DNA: TGCGCCAGCAGCTTGCAGTTTCAGGGCACTGAAGCTTTCTTT
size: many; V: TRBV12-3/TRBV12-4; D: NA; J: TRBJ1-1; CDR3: CASSSHRAVNTEAFF; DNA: TGTGCCAGCAGTTCACACAGGGCAGTGAACACTGAAGCTTTCTTT